Listed here is a single T cell receptor beta chain. Its target is unknown. The data were taken from a study of cytomegalovirus exposure and HLA in healthy donors. Study-wide background: The Caucasian-associated ancestry cluster contained 65% to 85% of the approximately 430 genotyped donors.

Donors showed nominal health when sampled, although they likely had unrecorded immune exposures. Use of 60 Vbeta and 13 Jbeta primers characterized the PCR. TCRdb keeps only in-frame clones here, not all; method: immunoSEQ multiplex PCR. The sample has 200,000 or so clones, around 86% seen once. Deletions cut 0 bases from V and 5 bases from J, with 4 bases between. The CDR3 is made up of 12 amino acids. Germline CDR1 and CDR2: SGHAT and FQNNGV. Findings and limits, study-wide: A later look showed TCR association rates differing by HLA locus, highest for DRB1 and lowest for HLA-C. Most TCR sequences showed up rarely, but some public TCRs showed up in many donors.

The receptor was isolated from a man aged 35 to 55 in good health and CMV-seropositive. Input material: PBMCs. The chain combines TRBV11-2 with TRBJ2-5; D unresolved. CDR3 residues: CASSLDRETQYF. CDR3 nucleotides: TGTGCCAGCAGCTTAGATCGTGAGACCCAGTACTTC.